These 26 T cell receptor beta chains came from one sample sequenced in a study of response to subunit inactivated influenza vaccine. TCRdb reprocessed the RT-PCR reads with MiXCR, giving one entry per CDR3 protein. The sample has fewer than 700,000 distinct CDR3 sequences; 10% to 15% are singletons. Sequencing was performed on PBMCs from blood, taken roughly 45 days after vaccination. The source is a man over 45 who received an inactivated influenza vaccine.

This clonotype was seen more than once but under ten times. The chain couples TRBV24-1 to TRBJ2-1; no definite D call. V lost 4 bases, J lost 7 bases, and 10 bases lay in between. Germline CDR1 KGHDR, CDR2 SFDVKD. The CDR3 has 13 amino acids. The CDR3 sequence: CATSDLTSNEQFF. For the CDR3, the DNA is TGTGCCACCAGTGACCTGACATCTAATGAGCAGTTCTTC.

This clonotype showed up just a few times. The rearrangement links TRBV7-9 to TRBJ2-6; no reliable D call. The CDR3 is 16 residues long. Germline values: CDR1 SEHNR, CDR2 FQNEAQ (reference sequence). The V and J ends lost 0 bases and 0 bases respectively, with 6 bases between them. CDR3 bases: TGTGCCAGCAGCTTAGCATCACCCTCTGGGGCCAACGTCCTGACTTTC. Translating it yields CASSLASPSGANVLTF.

In its sample, this clonotype was seen a few times. The gene calls are TRBV5-1 and TRBJ2-7; TRBD1 aligns across 9 bases. V shed 6 bases, J shed 2 bases, and the junction held 9 bases outside the gene matches. The V gene's germline CDR1 is SGHRS and CDR2 YFSETQ. This CDR3 is built from 15 residues. In DNA, the CDR3 is TGCGCCAGCACCCATGGGGACAGGGAAGCCTACGAGCAGTACTTC. As protein: CASTHGDREAYEQYF.

The chain joins TRBV5-4 to TRBJ2-2, with 8 bases aligning to TRBD1. Germline loops: CDR1 SGHNT, CDR2 YYREEE (reference sequence). The CDR3 has 15 residues. The ends lost 2 bases at V and 4 bases at J; junction bases unmatched: 4. The CDR3 DNA sequence: TGTGCCAGCAGCTTCGGGACAGGCCTCACCGGGGAGCTGTTTTTT. This gives the protein CASSFGTGLTGELFF.

This clonotype came up many times. The chain joins TRBV12-3 or TRBV12-4 to TRBJ2-3; possible D gene TRBD2, 6 bases. The CDR3 loop spans 16 amino acids. V was trimmed by 6 bases and J by 2 bases, leaving 18 bases between them. CDR3 sequence (DNA): TGTGCCAGCAGCTCCCCGGAGGGGCAGTTCACAGATACGCAGTATTTT. This gives the protein CASSSPEGQFTDTQYF.

The chain carries TRBV6-1 and TRBJ2-3; D is perhaps TRBD1 or TRBD2 (5 bases each). Germline loops: CDR1 MNHNS, CDR2 SASEGT. The CDR3 length is 16 residues. Trimming pared 7 bases from V and 2 bases from J, leaving 19 bases between. Written as DNA, the CDR3 is TGTGCCAGCACCCTATCCGGGACGGGAATCACAGATACGCAGTATTTT. Residues: CASTLSGTGITDTQYF.

This clonotype was observed a few times. J is TRBJ2-2 and V is TRBV28; no clear D gene. CDR3 size: 14 residues. V was trimmed by 7 bases and J by 6 bases, leaving 15 bases between them. Germline lookup yields CDR1 MDHEN and CDR2 SYDVKM. Written as DNA, the CDR3 is TGTGCCAGCATTCTTAACAAGGGATCCGGGGAGCTGTTTTTT. It translates to CASILNKGSGELFF.

This clonotype was seen a few times. This chain uses TRBV7-9 with TRBJ2-7, with 12 bases aligning to TRBD2. The CDR3 sequence is 15 residues long. Germline loops: CDR1 SEHNR, CDR2 FQNEAQ (reference sequence). The junction had 2 bases not matched to a gene; V was cut back by 5 bases and J by 0 bases. The CDR3 region is CASSKLAGGSYEQYF. The CDR3 bases are TGTGCCAGCAGCAAACTAGCGGGGGGCTCCTACGAGCAGTACTTC.

Notes on this clonotype: At one of its ends the junction is not consistent with the germline gene, which may arise from a read error. V usage is TRBV6-5 and J usage is TRBJ2-5; D assignment may be TRBD1 or TRBD2 (5 bases each). The germline V gene encodes CDR1 MNHEY and CDR2 SVGAGI. The CDR3 length is 13 residues. The CDR3 DNA follows: TGTGCCAGCAGTTACACGGAGGACACAAAGCTCGACTTC. Encoded protein: CASSYTEDTKLDF.

The chain links TRBV27 to TRBJ2-7, with 7 bases lining up with TRBD2. The CDR3 is 15 amino acids. V dropped 1 base and J dropped 1; count of bases not matched to a gene: 4. The germline V gene has CDR1 MNHEY and CDR2 SMNVEV (reference sequence). The CDR3, as DNA: TGTGCCAGCAGTTTATTGCGGGGAGGGTCCTACGAGCAGTACTTC. It codes for CASSLLRGGSYEQYF.

This clonotype has at least ten counts. The V and J genes are TRBV20-1 and TRBJ2-3; maybe TRBD2 (5 bases). Trimming removed 6 bases at V and 1 base at J, with 14 bases between. The CDR3 is 14 residues long. CDR1 DFQATT and CDR2 SNEGSKA come from the germline V gene (reference sequence). The CDR3 nucleotides are TGCAGTGCCCGGAAGGCCGGGGGCACAGATACGCAGTATTTT. Residues: CSARKAGGTDTQYF.

There are many counts of this clonotype. The chain uses TRBV29-1 and TRBJ1-1; D uncertain. Germline assignment: CDR1 SQVTM and CDR2 ANQGSEA. The CDR3 is 13 amino acids. Between the trimmed V and J ends, which lost 4 bases and 5 bases, there was a span of 14 bases. CDR3 coding DNA: TGCAGCGTTGTTTACGGAGCGGGAACTGAAGCTTTCTTT. Translated: CSVVYGAGTEAFF.

This clonotype has a handful of counts. The J gene is TRBJ2-3, the V gene TRBV5-1, with 8 bases identical to TRBD2. Germline V gene lookup returns CDR1 SGHRS and CDR2 YFSETQ. With V trimmed by 1 base and J by 3 bases, 4 bases remained unmatched. This CDR3 contains 15 residues. Here the CDR3 DNA reads TGCGCCAGCAGCTTGCAGCGGGGGACGACAGATACGCAGTATTTT. Its translation is CASSLQRGTTDTQYF. Full variable domain (missing parts from reference TRBV5-1 and TRBJ2-3): KAGVTQTPRYLIKTRGQQVTLSCSPISGHRSVSWYQQTPGQGLQFLFEYFSETQRNKGNFPGRFSGRQFSNSRSEMNVSTLELGDSALYLCASSLQRGTTDTQYFGPGTRLTVL.

There are a few counts of this clonotype. The rearrangement joins TRBV10-3 to TRBJ2-2, with 9 bases lining up with TRBD1. This CDR3 contains 15 residues. The junction had 6 bases not matched to a gene; V was cut back by 6 bases and J by 4 bases. Looked up from germline, CDR1 is ENHRY and CDR2 is SYGVKD. CDR3 amino acids: CAIRPGTGLTGELFF. The CDR3 DNA reads as TGTGCCATCAGACCCGGGACAGGGCTCACCGGGGAGCTGTTTTTT.

Many counts were recorded for this clonotype. This CDR3 is CASSLSRDRRNTEAFF. In DNA, the CDR3 is TGTGCCAGCAGTCTTTCCAGGGACAGGAGGAACACTGAAGCTTTCTTT. The chain employs TRBV6-1 and TRBJ1-1; TRBD1 agrees at 8 bases. Germline CDR1 reads MNHNS; CDR2 reads SASEGT. There are 16 residues in the CDR3. Trimming took 5 bases from V and 1 from J; bases not matched to a gene: 9.

CDR3 region: CASLDRGLSGELFF. In nucleotides, the CDR3 is TGTGCCAGCCTGGACAGGGGGCTCTCCGGGGAGCTGTTTTTT. The rearrangement links TRBV28 to TRBJ2-2; 11 nucleotides match TRBD1. The CDR3 runs to 14 residues. Per germline, CDR1 MDHEN and CDR2 SYDVKM. The V segment lost 8 bases and the J segment 6 bases; nucleotides outside the gene matches: 5.

The CDR3 DNA is TGTGCCAGCAGCACCCCGACGGGAATGGCTGAAAAACTGTTTTTT. It yields the protein CASSTPTGMAEKLFF. The V call is TRBV7-8, the J call TRBJ1-4; the D is unclear. The germline CDR1 and CDR2 sequences are SGHVS and FQNEAQ. Trimming took off 5 bases at V and 7 bases at J, with 17 bases between the two ends. The CDR3 loop spans 15 amino acids.

This chain joins TRBV20-1 and TRBJ2-1; TRBD2 matches at 7 bases. This CDR3 spans 12 amino acids. The germline V gene encodes CDR1 DFQATT and CDR2 SNEGSKA (reference sequence). V was pared by 2 bases and J by 10 bases, with 5 bases of the junction left unmatched. The CDR3 nucleotides read TGCAGTGCTAGAAGGACTAGAGGCGAGCAGTTCTTC. Its translation is CSARRTRGEQFF.

The chain recombines TRBV12-3 or TRBV12-4 with TRBJ2-2; TRBD1 matches at 7 bases. This CDR3 has 15 residues. The V gene end was trimmed by 9 bases and the J gene end by 6 bases; junction bases not matched to a gene: 13. CDR3 region: CASRIQGSVSGELFF. In DNA form, the CDR3 reads TGTGCCAGTAGGATACAGGGGAGTGTGTCCGGGGAGCTGTTTTTT.

As regards this clonotype: A junction end diverges from the germline sequence, so it may reflect a read error. The J gene is TRBJ2-7, the V gene TRBV7-2; 9 bases map to TRBD2. CDR3 length: 14 amino acids. Germline values: CDR1 SGHTA, CDR2 FQGNSA. The CDR3 reads CASSIAGEVYEQYF. CDR3 coding DNA: TGTGCCAGCAGCATAGCGGGAGAAGTCTACGAGCAGTACTTC.

CDR3 region: CASSLALATTGELFF. In DNA, the CDR3 is TGCGCCAGCAGCTTGGCTCTAGCGACCACCGGGGAGCTGTTTTTT. This chain joins TRBV5-1 and TRBJ2-2, with D perhaps matching TRBD2 (6 bases). This CDR3 is 15 amino acids long. Germline-derived CDR1 and CDR2 are SGHRS and YFSETQ. The V and J ends lost 0 bases and 4 bases respectively, with 10 bases between them. The entire variable domain, with the rest obtained from reference TRBV5-1 and TRBJ2-2, is as follows: KAGVTQTPRYLIKTRGQQVTLSCSPISGHRSVSWYQQTPGQGLQFLFEYFSETQRNKGNFPGRFSGRQFSNSRSEMNVSTLELGDSALYLCASSLALATTGELFFGEGSRLTVL.

V usage is TRBV2 and J usage is TRBJ2-5; 9 positions agree with TRBD2. Per germline, CDR1 SNHLY and CDR2 FYNNEI. The length of the CDR3 is 17 residues. Trimming cost V 0 bases and J 3 bases; bases outside gene matches: 8. As DNA, the CDR3 is TGTGCCAGCAGTGAAGCGTTTAGCGGGAGAGTGGAAGAGACCCAGTACTTC. As protein: CASSEAFSGRVEETQYF.

In its sample, this clonotype was seen a few times. Given a much more abundant clone one base away, this may be a read error. V and J are TRBV6-1 and TRBJ2-7; 7 positions agree with TRBD1. CDR1 and CDR2 (germline): MNHNS, SASEGT. This CDR3 comprises 13 residues. The V gene end was trimmed by 5 bases and the J gene end by 2 bases; junction bases not matched to a gene: 3. CDR3 DNA sequence: TGTGCCAGCAGTACGGGACAGACCTACGAGCAGTACTTC. This sequence encodes CASSTGQTYEQYF.

The V gene is TRBV7-2, the J gene TRBJ2-7; D possibly matches TRBD1 or TRBD2 (5 bases each). This CDR3 has 15 amino acids. V was shortened by 5 bases and J by 7 bases, with 21 bases between the two germline ends. Germline lookup yields CDR1 SGHTA and CDR2 FQGNSA. CDR3 in amino acids: CASSLSGTQMGEQYF. DNA for the CDR3: TGTGCCAGCAGCCTATCCGGGACCCAAATGGGGGAGCAGTACTTC.

The CDR3 loop is CASSSRTGDVENIQYF. CDR3 sequence (DNA): TGTGCCAGCAGCTCCCGGACTGGGGATGTGGAAAACATTCAGTACTTC. The chain couples TRBV27 to TRBJ2-4; D is perhaps TRBD2 (5 bases). Germline V gene data show CDR1 as MNHEY and CDR2 as SMNVEV (reference sequence). CDR3 length: 16 amino acids. V dropped 6 bases and J dropped 5 bases, with 20 bases sitting between them.

V gene TRBV6-5 combines with J gene TRBJ2-3; 12 bases are shared with TRBD2. Losses at the gene ends were 0 bases for V and 4 bases for J; bases not matched to a gene: 11. From germline, CDR1 is MNHEY and CDR2 SVGAGI. The CDR3 totals 19 residues. The DNA for the CDR3 is TGTGCCAGCAGTTACTCAGTCGGGCTAGCGGGGGGGACGGCAGATACGCAGTATTTT. Its protein product is CASSYSVGLAGGTADTQYF.